This TCR beta chain was observed in a study of cytotoxic CD8 clonotypes in ibrutinib-treated CLL. Points from the study as a whole: Under therapy, public clonotypes either contracted or stayed stable, and they were uncommon.

Worth noting for this clone: As yet, its antigen is unknown.

This CDR3 contains 16 residues. V was clipped by 0 bases and J by 4 bases; unmatched bases: 7. Germline V gene data show CDR1 as SGHNT and CDR2 as YYREEE (reference sequence). This table comes from immunoSEQ multiplex PCR, and its TCRdb copy is limited to in-frame clones, with some not included. The table has approximately 100,000 clones, around 73% seen once; the top ten hold around 30%. Source: PBMCs, taken after 12 months of ibrutinib treatment. The chain carries TRBV5-4 and TRBJ2-1; 7 nucleotides agree with TRBD2. The receptor was derived from a human donor with chronic lymphocytic leukemia. The CDR3 DNA reads as TGTGCCAGCAGCTTGGGAGCTGCGGGGGTGTACAATGAGCAGTTCTTC. This encodes CASSLGAAGVYNEQFF.